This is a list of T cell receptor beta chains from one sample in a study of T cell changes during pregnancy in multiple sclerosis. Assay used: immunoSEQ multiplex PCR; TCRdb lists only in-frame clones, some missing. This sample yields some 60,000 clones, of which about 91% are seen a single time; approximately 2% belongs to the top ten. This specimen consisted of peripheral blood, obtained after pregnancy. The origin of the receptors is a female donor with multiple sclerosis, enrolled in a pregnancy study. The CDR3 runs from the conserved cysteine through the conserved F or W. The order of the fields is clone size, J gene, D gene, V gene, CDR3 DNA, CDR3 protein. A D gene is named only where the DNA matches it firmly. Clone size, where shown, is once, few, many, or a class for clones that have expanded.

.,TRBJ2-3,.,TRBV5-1,TGCGCCAGCACTACTCCAGACTCTCGAGGGGATACGCAGTATTTT,CASTTPDSRGDTQYF
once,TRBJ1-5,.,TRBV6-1,TGTGCCAGCAGTGAGTACCGAGGGGGAAGCAATCAGCCCCAGCATTTT,CASSEYRGGSNQPQHF
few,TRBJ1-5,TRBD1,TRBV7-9,TGTGCCAGCAGCTTAGGGGACAGGGGTAATCAGCCCCAGCATTTT,CASSLGDRGNQPQHF
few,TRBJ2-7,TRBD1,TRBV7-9,TGTGCCAGCGCCCATTCGGACAGGTCTCTCTACGAGCAGTACTTC,CASAHSDRSLYEQYF
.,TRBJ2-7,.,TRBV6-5,TGTGCCAGCAGTTGGGGCCTGGGGCGTCAATCCTACGAGCAGTACTTC,CASSWGLGRQSYEQYF
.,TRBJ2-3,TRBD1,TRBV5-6,TGTGCCAGCAGCTTTTCAGGGGGTTCAGATACGCAGTATTTT,CASSFSGGSDTQYF
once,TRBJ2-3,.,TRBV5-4,TGTGCCAGCAGCCCTCAGGTCCAAGCGGCGGATACGCAGTATTTT,CASSPQVQAADTQYF
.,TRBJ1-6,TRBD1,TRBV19,TGTGCCAGTAGTATCGGGGACAGGATCTCACCCCTCCACTTT,CASSIGDRISPLHF
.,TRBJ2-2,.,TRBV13,TGTGCCAGCAGCTTATTTGGCTTCACGAACACCGGGGAGCTGTTTTTT,CASSLFGFTNTGELFF
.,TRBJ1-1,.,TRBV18,TGTGCCAGCTCACCCCTGACAGGTCAGACTGAAGCTTTCTTT,CASSPLTGQTEAFF
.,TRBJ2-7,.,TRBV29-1,TGCAGCGTTGGGAGTTCCTACGAGCAGTACTTC,CSVGSSYEQYF
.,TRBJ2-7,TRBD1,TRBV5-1,TGCGCCAGCAGCTTGACCGGGACAGGACTCTACGAGCAGTACTTC,CASSLTGTGLYEQYF
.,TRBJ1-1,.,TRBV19,TGTGCCAGTAGTATAGCGGACAGTGGGAACACTGAAGCTTTCTTT,CASSIADSGNTEAFF
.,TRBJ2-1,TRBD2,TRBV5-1,TGCGCCAGCAGCTTGACTAGCGGGGGGGGGTACAATGAGCAGTTCTTC,CASSLTSGGGYNEQFF
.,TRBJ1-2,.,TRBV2,TGTGCCAGCACCCAGGCCGTTAACTATGGCTACACCTTC,CASTQAVNYGYTF
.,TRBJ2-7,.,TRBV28,TGTGCCAGCAGTTTATGGGCCAGTTCCTACGAGCAGTACTTC,CASSLWASSYEQYF